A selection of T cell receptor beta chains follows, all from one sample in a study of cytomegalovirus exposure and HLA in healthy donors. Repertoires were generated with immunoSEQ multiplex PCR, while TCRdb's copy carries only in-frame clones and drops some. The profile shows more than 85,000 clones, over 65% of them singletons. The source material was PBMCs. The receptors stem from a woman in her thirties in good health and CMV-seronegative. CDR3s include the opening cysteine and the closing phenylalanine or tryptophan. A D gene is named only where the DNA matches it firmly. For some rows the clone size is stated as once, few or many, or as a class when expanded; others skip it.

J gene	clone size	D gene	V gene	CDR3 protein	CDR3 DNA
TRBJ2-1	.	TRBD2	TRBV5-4	CASSLAPSGRAVNEQFF	TGTGCCAGCAGCTTGGCCCCCAGCGGGAGGGCCGTAAATGAGCAGTTCTTC
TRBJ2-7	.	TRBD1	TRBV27	CASSITGESDEQYF	TGTGCCAGCAGTATCACAGGGGAATCAGACGAGCAGTACTTC
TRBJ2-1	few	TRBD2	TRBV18	CASSQREGSYNEQFF	TGTGCCAGCTCGCAGCGGGAGGGATCCTACAATGAGCAGTTCTTC
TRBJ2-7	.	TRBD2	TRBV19	CASSTLSGSGSEQYF	TGTGCCAGTAGTACCCTCAGCGGGAGTGGCTCCGAGCAGTACTTC
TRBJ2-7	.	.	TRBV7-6	CASSSRATRVKSSYEQYF	TGTGCCAGCAGCTCGCGGGCTACTAGGGTGAAGAGCTCCTACGAGCAGTACTTC
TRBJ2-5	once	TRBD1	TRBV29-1	CSVGTEETQYF	TGCAGCGTCGGGACAGAAGAGACCCAGTACTTC
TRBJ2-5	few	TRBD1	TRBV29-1	CSVDGTGQDETQYF	TGCAGCGTTGACGGAACCGGACAGGACGAGACCCAGTACTTC
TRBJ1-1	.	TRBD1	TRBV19	CASSRQGNMNTEAFF	TGTGCCAGTAGTAGACAGGGAAACATGAACACTGAAGCTTTCTTT
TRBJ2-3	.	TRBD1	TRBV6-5	CASSSRTGGLDTQYF	TGTGCCAGCAGTTCCCGGACAGGGGGTTTGGATACGCAGTATTTT
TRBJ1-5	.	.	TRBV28	CASKPRGTRVPNQPQHF	TGTGCCAGCAAGCCTAGGGGGACCCGCGTTCCTAATCAGCCCCAGCATTTT
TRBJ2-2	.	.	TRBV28	CASSLSGDTGELFF	TGTGCCAGCAGTTTATCGGGGGACACCGGGGAGCTGTTTTTT
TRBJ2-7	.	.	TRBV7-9	CASNRGDYEQYF	TGTGCCAGCAACCGGGGAGACTACGAGCAGTACTTC
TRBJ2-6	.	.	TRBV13	CASSLRGATSGANVLTF	TGTGCCAGCAGCCTACGGGGGGCCACCTCTGGGGCCAACGTCCTGACTTTC
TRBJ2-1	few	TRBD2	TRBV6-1	CASSVPGLAVNEQFF	TGTGCCAGCAGTGTCCCGGGACTAGCGGTTAATGAGCAGTTCTTC
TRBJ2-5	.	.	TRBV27	CASSSRDTEETQYF	TGTGCCAGCAGTTCCCGGGACACTGAAGAGACCCAGTACTTC
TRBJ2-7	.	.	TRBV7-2	CASSQGVGGSYEQYF	TGTGCCAGCAGCCAAGGAGTGGGAGGCAGCTACGAGCAGTACTTC
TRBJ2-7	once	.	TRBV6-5	CASSYYGDEQYF	TGTGCCAGCAGTTACTACGGGGACGAGCAGTACTTC
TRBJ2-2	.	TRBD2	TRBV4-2	CASSQGGGGTGELFF	TGTGCCAGCAGCCAAGGGGGCGGGGGGACCGGGGAGCTGTTTTTT
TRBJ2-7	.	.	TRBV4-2	CASSRTGTGAYEQYF	TGTGCCAGCAGCCGCACCGGGACTGGGGCCTACGAGCAGTACTTC
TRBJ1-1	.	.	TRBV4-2	CASSQEGGRNTEAFF	TGTGCCAGCAGCCAAGAGGGGGGTCGGAACACTGAAGCTTTCTTT
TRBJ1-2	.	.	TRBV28	CASSSYDGTLYGYTF	TGTGCCAGCAGTTCATACGACGGGACACTCTATGGCTACACCTTC
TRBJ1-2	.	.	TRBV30	CAWILQHRDNYGYTF	TGTGCCTGGATTTTGCAGCACAGGGACAACTATGGCTACACCTTC
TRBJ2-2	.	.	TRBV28	CASSPPVGSAGELFF	TGTGCCAGCAGTCCGCCGGTAGGGAGTGCCGGGGAGCTGTTTTTT
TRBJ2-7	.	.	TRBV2	CASSEATGSSYEQYF	TGTGCCAGCAGTGAAGCGACGGGGAGCTCCTACGAGCAGTACTTC
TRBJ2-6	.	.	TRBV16	CASSQFRTISGANVLTF	TGTGCCAGCAGCCAATTCAGGACAATCTCTGGGGCCAACGTCCTGACTTTC
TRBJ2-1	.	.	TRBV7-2	CASSLTARDNEQFF	TGTGCCAGCAGCTTAACGGCCAGGGACAATGAGCAGTTCTTC
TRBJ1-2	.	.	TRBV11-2	CASSLVRQDYGYTF	TGTGCCAGCAGCTTAGTCCGACAGGACTATGGCTACACCTTC
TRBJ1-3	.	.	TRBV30	CAWTPAHGGNTIYF	TGTGCCTGGACCCCCGCCCACGGGGGAAACACCATATATTTT
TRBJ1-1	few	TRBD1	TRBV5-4	CASSPGQGRTEAFF	TGTGCCAGCAGCCCCGGACAGGGGCGTACTGAAGCTTTCTTT
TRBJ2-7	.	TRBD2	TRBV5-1	CASSLGLAGGEQYF	TGCGCCAGCAGCTTGGGACTAGCGGGAGGCGAGCAGTACTTC
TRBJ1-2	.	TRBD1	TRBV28	CASTRQGRYGYTF	TGTGCCAGCACTCGACAGGGACGGTATGGCTACACCTTC
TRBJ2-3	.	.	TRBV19	CACGAKDTQYF	TGTGCCTGCGGGGCCAAAGATACGCAGTATTTT
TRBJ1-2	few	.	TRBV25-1	CASSPLGGFGYTF	TGTGCCAGCAGTCCCCTCGGAGGGTTTGGCTACACCTTC
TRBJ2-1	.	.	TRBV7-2	CASSSMSNEQFF	TGTGCCAGCAGCTCAATGAGCAATGAGCAGTTCTTC
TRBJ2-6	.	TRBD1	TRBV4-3	CASSQTGASSGANVLTF	TGCGCCAGCAGCCAGACAGGGGCCAGCTCTGGGGCCAACGTCCTGACTTTC
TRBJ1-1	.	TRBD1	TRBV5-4	CASSPGQGPWTEAFF	TGTGCCAGCAGCCCAGGACAGGGGCCTTGGACTGAAGCTTTCTTT
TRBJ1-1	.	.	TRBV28	CASSFAQVNTEAFF	TGTGCCAGCAGTTTCGCCCAGGTAAACACTGAAGCTTTCTTT
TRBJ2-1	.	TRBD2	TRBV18	CASSPPGTSGNEQFF	TGTGCCAGCTCACCCCCGGGGACTAGCGGGAATGAGCAGTTCTTC
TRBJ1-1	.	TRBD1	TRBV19	CASRNPQGGNTEAFF	TGTGCCAGTAGAAACCCCCAGGGGGGCAACACTGAAGCTTTCTTT
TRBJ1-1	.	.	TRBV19	CASSMGLGLEEAFF	TGTGCCAGTAGTATGGGACTGGGACTGGAAGAAGCTTTCTTT
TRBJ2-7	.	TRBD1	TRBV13	CASSLGTVRNEQYF	TGTGCCAGCAGCTTGGGGACAGTTAGGAACGAGCAGTACTTC
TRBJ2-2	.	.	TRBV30	CARREGTLNTGELFF	TGTGCCCGGAGGGAAGGGACTCTGAACACCGGGGAGCTGTTTTTT
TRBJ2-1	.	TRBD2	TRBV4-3	CASSQVGTGGNSYNEQFF	TGCGCCAGCAGCCAAGTAGGGACGGGGGGAAACTCCTACAATGAGCAGTTCTTC
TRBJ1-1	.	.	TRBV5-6	CASSRTGPNTEAFF	TGTGCCAGCAGCCGAACGGGTCCGAACACTGAAGCTTTCTTT
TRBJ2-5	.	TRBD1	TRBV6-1	CASSGQGSRETQYF	TGTGCCAGCAGTGGACAGGGTAGTAGGGAGACCCAGTACTTC
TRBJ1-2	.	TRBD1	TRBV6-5	CASSYGTGGYGYTF	TGTGCCAGCAGTTACGGGACAGGGGGATACGGCTACACCTTC
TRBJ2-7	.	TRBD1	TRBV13	CASSTAGGQGSYEQYF	TGTGCCAGCAGCACAGCAGGGGGACAGGGCTCCTACGAGCAGTACTTC
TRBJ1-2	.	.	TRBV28	CASSLEERIIYGYTF	TGTGCCAGCAGTTTAGAGGAGCGAATCATCTATGGCTACACCTTC
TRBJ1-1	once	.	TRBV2	CASSEARGNTEAFF	TGTGCCAGCAGTGAAGCCCGGGGTAACACTGAAGCTTTCTTT
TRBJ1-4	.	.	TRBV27	CASSLNRGGNEKLFF	TGTGCCAGCAGTCTCAACCGGGGAGGTAATGAAAAACTGTTTTTT
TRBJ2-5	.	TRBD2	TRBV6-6	CASRIGLDRETQYF	TGTGCCAGCAGAATCGGACTAGACCGAGAGACCCAGTACTTC
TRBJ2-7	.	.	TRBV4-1	CASSQVISSYEQYF	TGCGCCAGCAGCCAAGTCATTAGCAGCTACGAGCAGTACTTC
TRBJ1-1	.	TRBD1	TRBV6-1	CASRWTGSRTEAFF	TGTGCCAGCAGATGGACAGGGAGTAGGACTGAAGCTTTCTTT